Shown below are 4 T cell receptor beta chains from a single sample sequenced in a study of Ad26.COV2.S vaccination and SARS-CoV-2 variants. The data were produced by immunoSEQ multiplex PCR, yet TCRdb's version contains in-frame clones alone and is incomplete. The sample lists about 440,000 clones, 90% occurring once. Indicated treatment: over 15 received Ad26.COV2.S at low or high dose, single or two shots; five or six received placebo; per-sample allocation not given. Day 63 after the first injection of vaccine or placebo was the sampling time. The sample in question was peripheral blood, obtained in a trial of Ad26.COV2.S vaccine versus placebo. These receptors all stem from a person aged 18-60 years who received the Ad26.COV2.S COVID-19 vaccine or a placebo.

V and J are TRBV6-2 or TRBV6-3 and TRBJ1-1; D unresolved. Trimming pared 2 bases from V and 3 bases from J, leaving 10 bases between. Germline V gives CDR1 MNHEY, CDR2 SVGEGT. The CDR3 is made up of 14 amino acids. The CDR3 DNA reads TGTGCCAGCAGTTACAGGATGGGATACACTGAAGCTTTCTTT. Its protein product is CASSYRMGYTEAFF.

V usage is TRBV24-1 and J usage is TRBJ2-7; 8 positions agree with TRBD1. J lost 2 bases, V lost 4 bases, and 6 bases had no gene match. The CDR3 contains 15 residues. From germline, CDR1 is KGHDR and CDR2 SFDVKD. CDR3 region: CATSENRGEPYEQYF. The CDR3 region has the DNA TGTGCCACCAGTGAAAACAGGGGGGAACCCTACGAGCAGTACTTC.

The chain joins TRBV5-8 to TRBJ2-7; 11 bases map to TRBD1. Trimming at V came to 4 bases and at J to 5 bases, leaving 5 bases not matched to a gene. CDR1 SGHTS and CDR2 YDEGEE come from the germline V gene. This CDR3 is 14 amino acids long. The CDR3 DNA reads as TGTGCCAGCAGCCCTGGACAGGGGGCTCACGAGCAGTACTTC. It encodes CASSPGQGAHEQYF.

CDR3 loop: CASSYSRDPRVQYF. The CDR3 DNA reads TGTGCCAGCAGCTACTCCCGGGACCCAAGGGTCCAGTACTTC. The chain carries TRBV11-3 and TRBJ2-5; D is perhaps TRBD1 or TRBD2 (5 bases each). The CDR3 totals 14 residues. Germline values: CDR1 SGHNT, CDR2 YENEEA. Trimming removed 4 bases at V and 10 bases at J, with 19 bases between. Using reference TRBV11-3 and TRBJ2-5 for the parts outside the CDR3, the full variable domain is EAGVVQSPRYKIIEKKQPVAFWCNPISGHNTLYWYLQNLGQGPELLIRYENEEAVDDSQLPKDRFSAERLKGVDSTLKIQPAELGDSAVYLCASSYSRDPRVQYFGPGTRLLVL.